The 17 T cell receptor beta chains below were found in one sample sequenced in a study of shared clonotypes between healthy human individuals. The protocol was immunoSEQ multiplex PCR, while the TCRdb copy is restricted to in-frame clones and leaves out a portion. Of 180,000 or so clones listed, just under 95% were seen once; the top ten hold 0.067%. Sequencing used naive CD4+ T cells sorted from blood. Subset here: CD45RA+ positively selected. The receptor source for this set is a woman aged 25-40 years in good health.

This rearrangement joins TRBV2 to TRBJ2-1, with TRBD1 matching over 9 bases. After removal of 4 bases from V and 5 bases from J, the junction contained 6 bases not matched to a gene. The CDR3 totals 15 residues. CDR1 and CDR2 (germline): SNHLY, FYNNEI. CDR3 DNA sequence: TGTGCCAGCAGTGGACAGGGGGTGCCGGACAATGAGCAGTTCTTC. It codes for CASSGQGVPDNEQFF.

The chain couples TRBV6-5 to TRBJ2-7; D unresolved. This CDR3 contains 14 residues. The germline gives CDR1 MNHEY, CDR2 SVGAGI. Deletions cut 5 bases from V and 2 bases from J, with 13 bases between. CDR3 amino acids: CASSNLLGTYEQYF. In nucleotides, the CDR3 is TGTGCCAGCAGTAACCTTTTGGGAACCTACGAGCAGTACTTC.

This clone has only a few counts. V is TRBV5-1 and J is TRBJ1-1; D is unclear. Trimming cost V 5 bases and J 3 bases, with 11 bases left between them. The CDR3 spans 13 residues. Germline V lookup: CDR1 SGHRS, CDR2 YFSETQ. The CDR3 DNA follows: TGCGCCAGCAGTAGCCGTAGGGACACTGAAGCTTTCTTT. Translation: CASSSRRDTEAFF.

The chain combines TRBV5-1 with TRBJ1-2; D gene uncertain. In germline, CDR1 is SGHRS, CDR2 YFSETQ. Trimming removed 1 base from V and 3 bases from J, with 7 bases in between. CDR3 length: 13 amino acids. The DNA for the CDR3 is TGCGCCAGCAGCTTGAACACGTACTATGGCTACACCTTC. The encoded protein is CASSLNTYYGYTF.

The rearrangement joins TRBV7-2 to TRBJ2-7; 7 nucleotides align to TRBD1. The CDR3 runs 15 residues. Germline V gene data show CDR1 as SGHTA and CDR2 as FQGNSA. V lost 3 bases to trimming and J lost 3 bases; unmatched junction nucleotides: 8. CDR3 bases: TGTGCCAGCAGCTTTAGACCGTCAGGGGGCTACGAGCAGTACTTC. Protein product: CASSFRPSGGYEQYF.

This sequence joins TRBV4-1 and TRBJ2-3; D not resolved. The CDR3 extends over 16 amino acids. Trimming took 0 bases from V and 0 from J, leaving 10 bases between them. Germline V gives CDR1 MGHRA, CDR2 YSYEKL. This chain's CDR3 is CASSQDVHHSTDTQYF. The CDR3 DNA is TGCGCCAGCAGCCAAGACGTGCATCATAGCACAGATACGCAGTATTTT.

This sequence joins TRBV4-2 and TRBJ1-3; perhaps TRBD1 as D (6 bases). CDR3 length: 14 amino acids. Trimming left V 4 bases short and J 4 bases short, with 11 bases between. Germline V gives CDR1 LGHNA, CDR2 YNFKEQ. This CDR3 is CASSPRGGGNTIYF. The CDR3 DNA sequence: TGTGCCAGCAGCCCACGAGGGGGGGGAAACACCATATATTTT.

This chain connects TRBV5-4 to TRBJ2-1; TRBD2 matches 7 bases. After removal of 3 bases from V and 5 bases from J, the junction contained 14 bases not matched to a gene. The CDR3 is made up of 17 amino acids. Germline V gene data show CDR1 as SGHNT and CDR2 as YYREEE (reference sequence). CDR3 in DNA: TGTGCCAGCAGCTCGGGGGGTGGCGGGATCTCAAACAATGAGCAGTTCTTC. As protein: CASSSGGGGISNNEQFF.

V and J are TRBV28 and TRBJ2-7, with TRBD1 matching 9 bases. Per the germline V gene, CDR1 is MDHEN and CDR2 is SYDVKM. Trimming took 6 bases from V and 0 from J; bases not matched to a gene: 3. The CDR3 loop spans 14 amino acids. CDR3 nucleotide sequence: TGTGCCAGCAGCCCGGGACAGGGCTCCTACGAGCAGTACTTC. Its translation: CASSPGQGSYEQYF.

This chain joins TRBV25-1 and TRBJ2-2; D not resolved. The CDR3 is 11 residues long. Germline V lookup: CDR1 MGHDK, CDR2 SYGVNS. Trimming pared 6 bases from V and 6 bases from J, leaving 5 bases between. The CDR3 here is CASRLAGELFF. Written as DNA, the CDR3 is TGTGCCAGCAGGCTGGCCGGGGAGCTGTTTTTT.

This chain links TRBV28 with TRBJ2-5, with 12 bases lining up with TRBD2. The germline V gene encodes CDR1 MDHEN and CDR2 SYDVKM. The CDR3 contains 16 residues. V dropped 3 bases and J dropped 9; count of bases not matched to a gene: 11. The CDR3 reads CASSFGGLAGKMAQYF. DNA of the CDR3: TGTGCCAGCAGTTTTGGGGGACTAGCGGGCAAGATGGCCCAGTACTTC. Full variable domain (missing parts from reference TRBV28 and TRBJ2-5): DVKVTQSSRYLVKRTGEKVFLECVQDMDHENMFWYRQDPGLGLRLIYFSYDVKMKEKGDIPEGYSVSREKKERFSLILESASTNQTSMYLCASSFGGLAGKMAQYFGPGTRLLVL.

The chain is built from TRBV27 and TRBJ1-4; TRBD1 is a possible D gene (5 bases). V was trimmed by 4 bases and J by 0 bases, leaving 12 bases between them. The length of the CDR3 is 16 residues. Germline loops: CDR1 MNHEY, CDR2 SMNVEV (reference sequence). This CDR3 is CASSSYRRSTNEKLFF. CDR3 DNA: TGTGCCAGCAGTTCCTACAGGCGCTCAACTAATGAAAAACTGTTTTTT.

The V call is TRBV10-3, the J call TRBJ1-1; tentative D call: TRBD1 (6 bases). CDR3 size: 17 residues. CDR1 is ENHRY and CDR2 is SYGVKD in the germline V gene. V was trimmed by 0 bases and J by 1 base, leaving 15 bases between them. The CDR3 region has the DNA TGTGCCATCAGTGAGTCGCAGGACAGTCTACCGAACACTGAAGCTTTCTTT. Translation: CAISESQDSLPNTEAFF.

The chain joins TRBV29-1 to TRBJ2-1; unclear D gene. CDR1 and CDR2 (germline): SQVTM, ANQGSEA. Trimming removed 4 bases at V and 0 bases at J, with 10 bases between. This CDR3 has 14 residues. The CDR3 DNA follows: TGCAGCGTTGTTGCGGCTAGCTCCTACAATGAGCAGTTCTTC. This sequence encodes CSVVAASSYNEQFF.

The V and J genes are TRBV4-2 and TRBJ2-7; 13 positions agree with TRBD2. Germline V gene data show CDR1 as LGHNA and CDR2 as YNFKEQ. V lost 3 bases and J lost 4; bases outside the gene matches: 6. The CDR3 is made up of 16 amino acids. The CDR3 here is CASSHLGTSGIYEQYF. The CDR3, as DNA: TGTGCCAGCAGCCACCTAGGGACTAGCGGGATTTACGAGCAGTACTTC.

This clone was detected once. The V and J genes are TRBV4-2 and TRBJ1-5, with a possible D match to TRBD1 (6 bases). The V and J ends lost 5 bases and 1 base respectively, with 15 bases between them. CDR1 and CDR2 from the germline V gene are LGHNA and YNFKEQ. CDR3 length: 16 residues. The CDR3 here is CASSSRGGVSNQPQHF. CDR3 nucleotide sequence: TGTGCCAGCAGCTCTCGGGGGGGCGTGAGCAATCAGCCCCAGCATTTT.

The V call is TRBV28, the J call TRBJ1-2; 8 nucleotides agree with TRBD1. The CDR3 is 14 amino acids. Germline CDR1 MDHEN, CDR2 SYDVKM. V was pared by 3 bases and J by 8 bases, with 8 bases of the junction left unmatched. The CDR3 DNA sequence: TGTGCCAGCAGTTTTGAGGACAGGGTGACGGGCTACACCTTC. Translating gives CASSFEDRVTGYTF.